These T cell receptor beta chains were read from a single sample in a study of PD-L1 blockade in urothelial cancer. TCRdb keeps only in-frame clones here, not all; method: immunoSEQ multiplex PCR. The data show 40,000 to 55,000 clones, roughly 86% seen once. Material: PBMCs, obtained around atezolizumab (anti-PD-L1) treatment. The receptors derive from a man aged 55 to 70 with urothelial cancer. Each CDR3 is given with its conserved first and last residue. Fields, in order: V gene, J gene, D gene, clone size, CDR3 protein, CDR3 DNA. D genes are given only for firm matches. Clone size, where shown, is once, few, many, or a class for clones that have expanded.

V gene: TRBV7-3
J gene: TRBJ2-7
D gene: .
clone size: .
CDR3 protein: CASSLSLQDYEQYF
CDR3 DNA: TGTGCCAGCAGCTTAAGTTTGCAGGACTACGAGCAGTACTTC

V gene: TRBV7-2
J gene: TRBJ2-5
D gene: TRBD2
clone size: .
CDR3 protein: CASSQGLAGGQETQYF
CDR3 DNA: TGTGCCAGCAGCCAAGGACTAGCGGGAGGACAAGAGACCCAGTACTTC

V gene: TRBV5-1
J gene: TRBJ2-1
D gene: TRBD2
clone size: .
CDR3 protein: CASSVTSGSGNEQFF
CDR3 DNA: TGCGCCAGCAGCGTGACTAGCGGGAGTGGGAATGAGCAGTTCTTC

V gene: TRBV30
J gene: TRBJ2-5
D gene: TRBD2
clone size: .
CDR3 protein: CAWSVKKVAGGQETQYF
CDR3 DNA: TGTGCCTGGAGTGTAAAGAAGGTAGCGGGGGGGCAGGAGACCCAGTACTTC

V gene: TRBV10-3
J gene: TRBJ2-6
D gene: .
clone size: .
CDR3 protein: CATHSGANVLTF
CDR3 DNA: TGTGCCACACACTCTGGGGCCAACGTCCTGACTTTC

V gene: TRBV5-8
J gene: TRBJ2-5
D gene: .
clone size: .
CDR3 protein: CASSLGAGDGETQYF
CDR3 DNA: TGTGCCAGCAGCTTGGGTGCAGGGGATGGGGAGACCCAGTACTTC

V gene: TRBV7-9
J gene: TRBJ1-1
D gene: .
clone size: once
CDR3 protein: CASSFPMNTEAFF
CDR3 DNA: TGTGCCAGCAGCTTTCCTATGAACACTGAAGCTTTCTTT

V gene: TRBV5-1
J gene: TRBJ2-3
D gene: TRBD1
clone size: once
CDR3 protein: CASGTGGFSDTQYF
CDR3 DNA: TGCGCCAGCGGGACAGGCGGTTTCTCCGATACGCAGTATTTT

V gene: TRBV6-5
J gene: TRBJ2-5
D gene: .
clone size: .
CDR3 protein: CASSAPDSKETQYF
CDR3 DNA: TGTGCCAGCAGTGCACCGGACAGTAAAGAGACCCAGTACTTC

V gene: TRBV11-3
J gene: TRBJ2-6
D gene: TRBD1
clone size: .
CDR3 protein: CASSPGDRWDSGANVLTF
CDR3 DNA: TGTGCCAGCAGCCCAGGGGACAGGTGGGACTCTGGGGCCAACGTCCTGACTTTC